What follows are 7 T cell receptor beta chains derived from one specimen sequenced in a study of breast tumors, draining lymph nodes, adjacent tissues. Axillary draining lymph nodes of breast cancer patients supplied the node samples. One entry per CDR3 protein, called by TCRdb with MiXCR from the multiplex PCR reads. The table shows some 150,000 distinct CDR3 sequences, with 20% to 25% occurring only once. The sequencing sample was made of axillary lymph node tissue. The receptor set was obtained from a female donor with breast cancer. Some clones in this sample may be carry-over from other donors' samples.

This clonotype has at least ten counts. J is TRBJ2-7 and V is TRBV6-5; D gene ambiguous. This CDR3 is 14 amino acids long. Trimming took off 4 bases at V and 1 base at J, with 11 bases between the two ends. Germline CDR1 MNHEY, CDR2 SVGAGI. In nucleotides, the CDR3 is TGTGCCAGCAGTTTGACAAGAACTTCCTACGAGCAGTACTTC. It specifies CASSLTRTSYEQYF.

This clonotype came up many times. The chain is built from TRBV12-1 and TRBJ2-1; TRBD2 is taken as the D call from the table, unchecked against the DNA. TRBV12-1 is listed as a pseudogene. The CDR3 totals 14 residues. CDR3 loop: CASSSKTSTNEQFF. DNA for the CDR3: TGTGCCAGCAGCTCCAAGACTAGCACCAATGAGCAGTTCTTC.

This clonotype has at least ten counts. This rearrangement joins TRBV4-2 to TRBJ2-2; 7 bases fit TRBD2. Germline trimming cut 3 bases from V and 1 base from J; bases unmatched to any gene: 11. This CDR3 is built from 18 residues. Germline CDR1 is LGHNA and CDR2 is YNFKEQ. CDR3 in DNA: TGTGCCAGCAGCCACAGTCTGCCGGGACTACTGAACACCGGGGAGCTGTTTTTT. It encodes CASSHSLPGLLNTGELFF.

This clonotype has a single count. This may come from a read error, since a much larger clone is one base off. The J gene is TRBJ2-7, the V gene TRBV5-5; D not resolved. V lost 1 base to trimming and J lost 2 bases, with 13 bases between them. The CDR3 is made up of 15 amino acids. The V gene's germline CDR1 is SGHKS and CDR2 YYEKEE (reference sequence). The DNA for the CDR3 is TGTGCCAGCAGCTTGAACGGCCTGGCCGCCTACGAGCAGTACTTC. This codes for CASSLNGLAAYEQYF.

About this clonotype: A much larger clone differs by one base, so this may be a read error. The rearrangement joins TRBV6-1 to TRBJ1-2; 9 bases fit TRBD1. The germline V gene has CDR1 MNHNS and CDR2 SASEGT. The CDR3 sequence is 14 residues long. The chain's CDR3 is CASSEADRGQGYAF. CDR3 in DNA: TGTGCCAGCAGTGAAGCGGACAGGGGTCAAGGCTACGCCTTC.

A single count supports this clonotype. An end of the junction does not agree with germline; a read error may underlie this. The chain employs TRBV7-2 and TRBJ2-3; the match to TRBD1 covers 7 bases. The CDR3 is made up of 15 amino acids. Germline V gives CDR1 SGHTA, CDR2 FQGNSA. The CDR3 is CASSLATGSTDTQYF. DNA of the CDR3: TGTGCCAGCAGCTTAGCGACAGGGTCCACAGATACGCAGTATTTC.

V usage is TRBV24-1 and J usage is TRBJ1-1; weak D call: TRBD1 (5 bases). V was clipped by 8 bases and J by 6 bases, with 9 bases between them. The CDR3 loop spans 11 amino acids. From germline, CDR1 is KGHDR and CDR2 SFDVKD. CDR3 in DNA: TGTGCCACCATGTGGGGGGCTGAAGCTTTCTTT. Residues: CATMWGAEAFF.